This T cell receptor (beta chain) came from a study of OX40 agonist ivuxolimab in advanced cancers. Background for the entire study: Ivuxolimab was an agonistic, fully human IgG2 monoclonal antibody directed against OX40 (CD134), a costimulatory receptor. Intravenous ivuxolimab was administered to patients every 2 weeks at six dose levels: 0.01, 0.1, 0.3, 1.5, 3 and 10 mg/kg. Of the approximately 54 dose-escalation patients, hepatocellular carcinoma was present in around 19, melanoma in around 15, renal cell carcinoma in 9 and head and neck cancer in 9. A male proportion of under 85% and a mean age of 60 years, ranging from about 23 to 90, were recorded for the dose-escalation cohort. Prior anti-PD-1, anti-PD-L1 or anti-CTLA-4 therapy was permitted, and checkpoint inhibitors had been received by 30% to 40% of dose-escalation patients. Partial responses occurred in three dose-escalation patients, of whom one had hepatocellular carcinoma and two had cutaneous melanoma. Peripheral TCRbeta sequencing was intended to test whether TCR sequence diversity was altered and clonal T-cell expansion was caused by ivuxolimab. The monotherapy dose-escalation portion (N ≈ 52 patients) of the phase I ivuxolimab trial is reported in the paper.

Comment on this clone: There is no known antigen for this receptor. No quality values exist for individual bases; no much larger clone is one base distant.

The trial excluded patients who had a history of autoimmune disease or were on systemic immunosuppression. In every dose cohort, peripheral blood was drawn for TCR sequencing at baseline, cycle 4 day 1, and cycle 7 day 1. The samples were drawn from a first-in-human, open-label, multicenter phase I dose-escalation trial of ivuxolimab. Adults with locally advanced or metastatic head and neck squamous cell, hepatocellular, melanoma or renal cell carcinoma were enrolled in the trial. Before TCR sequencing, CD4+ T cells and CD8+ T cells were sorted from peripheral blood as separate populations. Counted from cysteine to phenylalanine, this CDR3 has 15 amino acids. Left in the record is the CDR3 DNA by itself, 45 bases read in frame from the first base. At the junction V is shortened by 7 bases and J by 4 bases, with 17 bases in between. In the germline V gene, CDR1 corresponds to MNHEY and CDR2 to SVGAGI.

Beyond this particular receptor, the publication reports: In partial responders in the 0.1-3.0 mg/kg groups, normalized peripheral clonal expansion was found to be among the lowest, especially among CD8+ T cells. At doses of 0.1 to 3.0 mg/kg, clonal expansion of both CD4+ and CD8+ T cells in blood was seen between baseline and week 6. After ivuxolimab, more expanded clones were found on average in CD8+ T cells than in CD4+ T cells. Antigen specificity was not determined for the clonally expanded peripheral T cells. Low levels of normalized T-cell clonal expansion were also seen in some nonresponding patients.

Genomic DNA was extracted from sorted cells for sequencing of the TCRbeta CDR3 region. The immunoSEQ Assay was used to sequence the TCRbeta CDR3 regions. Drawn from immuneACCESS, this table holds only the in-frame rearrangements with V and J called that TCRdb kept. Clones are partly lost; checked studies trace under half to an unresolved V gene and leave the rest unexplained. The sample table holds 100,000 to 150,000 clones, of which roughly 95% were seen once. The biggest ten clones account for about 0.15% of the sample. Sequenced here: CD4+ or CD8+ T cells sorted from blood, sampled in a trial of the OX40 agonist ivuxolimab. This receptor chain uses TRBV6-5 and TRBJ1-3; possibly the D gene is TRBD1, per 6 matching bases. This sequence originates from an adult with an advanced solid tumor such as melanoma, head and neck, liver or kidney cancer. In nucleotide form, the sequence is TGTGCCAGCACCCAGGGGAAAGTGGCGGGAAACACCATATATTTT. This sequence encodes CASTQGKVAGNTIYF.